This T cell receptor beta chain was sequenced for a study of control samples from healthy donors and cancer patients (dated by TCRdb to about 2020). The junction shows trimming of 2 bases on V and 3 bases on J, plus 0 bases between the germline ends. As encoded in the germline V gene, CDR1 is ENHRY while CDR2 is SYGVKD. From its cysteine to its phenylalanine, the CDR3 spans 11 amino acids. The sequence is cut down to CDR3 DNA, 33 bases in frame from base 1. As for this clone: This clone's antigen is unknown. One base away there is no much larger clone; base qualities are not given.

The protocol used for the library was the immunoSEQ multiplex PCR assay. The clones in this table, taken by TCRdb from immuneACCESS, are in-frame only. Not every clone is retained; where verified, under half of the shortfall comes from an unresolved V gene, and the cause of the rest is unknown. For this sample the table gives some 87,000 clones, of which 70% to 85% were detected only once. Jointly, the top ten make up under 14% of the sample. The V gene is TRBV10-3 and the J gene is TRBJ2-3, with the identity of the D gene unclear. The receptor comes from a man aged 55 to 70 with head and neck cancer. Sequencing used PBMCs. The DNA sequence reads TGTGCCATCAGTGAGACAGATACGCAGTATTTT. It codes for CAISETDTQYF.